The 19 T cell receptor beta chains in this list originate from one sample, sequenced in a study of blood T cell repertoires in COVID-19. The repertoire was sequenced with immunoSEQ multiplex PCR; TCRdb's copy has only in-frame clones and lacks some. Counted here are under 300,000 clones, roughly 90% occurring once; the ten biggest clones make up approximately 9.5%. The specimen sequenced was PBMCs or T cells enriched from blood (not recorded which). The receptors stem from a man in his forties who had recovered from COVID-19.

The J gene is TRBJ2-1, the V gene TRBV28; TRBD2 might be the D (5 bases). This CDR3 contains 15 residues. The germline V gene has CDR1 MDHEN and CDR2 SYDVKM. The V gene lost 6 bases and the J gene lost 0 bases, with 12 bases spanning the gap. CDR3 sequence: CASRPPGSSYNEQFF. The CDR3 DNA reads as TGTGCCAGCAGGCCTCCGGGAAGCTCCTACAATGAGCAGTTCTTC.

V and J are TRBV5-8 and TRBJ1-2; possibly TRBD1 for D (6 bases). From germline, CDR1 is SGHTS and CDR2 YDEGEE. V was shortened by 3 bases and J by 6 bases, with 18 bases between the two germline ends. This CDR3 comprises 15 residues. CDR3 protein: CASSYPPGTTDGYTF. CDR3 coding DNA: TGTGCCAGCAGCTATCCTCCCGGGACAACCGATGGCTACACCTTC.

The V gene is TRBV5-4, the J gene TRBJ1-1; the match to TRBD1 covers 10 bases. The CDR3 has 17 amino acids. The germline CDR1 and CDR2 sequences are SGHNT and YYREEE (reference sequence). The V gene end was trimmed by 4 bases and the J gene end by 1 base; junction bases not matched to a gene: 10. The CDR3 protein is CASSGTGTGAENTEAFF. DNA of the CDR3: TGTGCCAGCAGCGGGACCGGGACAGGGGCGGAGAACACTGAAGCTTTCTTT. Full variable domain (rest looked up from reference TRBV5-4 and TRBJ1-1): ETGVTQSPTHLIKTRGQQVTLRCSSQSGHNTVSWYQQALGQGPQFIFQYYREEENGRGNFPPRFSGLQFPNYSSELNVNALELDDSALYLCASSGTGTGAENTEAFFGQGTRLTVV.

The chain employs TRBV5-1 and TRBJ2-1; TRBD2 agrees at 10 bases. CDR3 length: 17 amino acids. CDR1 is SGHRS and CDR2 is YFSETQ in the germline V gene. With V trimmed by 0 bases and J by 6 bases, 9 bases remained unmatched. The CDR3 bases are TGCGCCAGCAGCTTGGTTTCTAGCGGGAGTTCCGGCAATGAGCAGTTCTTC. Its translation is CASSLVSSGSSGNEQFF.

The gene calls are TRBV5-1 and TRBJ2-7, with TRBD2 identical over 16 bases. Germline V CDR1 and CDR2: SGHRS, YFSETQ. Trimming took 4 bases from V and 2 from J; bases not matched to a gene: 3. The CDR3 loop spans 16 amino acids. The CDR3 region has the DNA TGCGCCAGCAGCGCGGGACTAGCGGGAGGGGCCTACGAGCAGTACTTC. It yields the protein CASSAGLAGGAYEQYF.

The rearrangement joins TRBV3-1 (or the pseudogene TRBV3-2) to TRBJ2-7, with 8 bases lining up with TRBD2. Germline loops: CDR1 LGHDT, CDR2 YNNKEL (reference sequence). The junction had 9 bases not matched to a gene; V was cut back by 5 bases and J by 6 bases. CDR3 length: 14 residues. The CDR3 sequence: CASSARGGGFEQYF. Written as DNA, the CDR3 is TGTGCCAGCAGCGCCCGGGGGGGCGGTTTCGAGCAGTACTTC.

This sequence joins TRBV9 and TRBJ1-2, with D perhaps matching TRBD1 (5 bases). The CDR3 spans 16 residues. V was pared by 4 bases and J by 4 bases, with 20 bases between. Germline V lookup: CDR1 SGDLS, CDR2 YYNGEE. The CDR3 sequence is CASSYSARDYSYGYTF. The CDR3 DNA is TGTGCCAGCAGCTACTCGGCCCGGGACTATAGCTATGGCTACACCTTC.

This clone has just a few counts. The chain employs TRBV14 and TRBJ1-4, with D perhaps TRBD1 (5 bases). The CDR3 sequence is 15 residues long. Germline V lookup: CDR1 SGHDN, CDR2 FVKESK. Trimming removed 1 base from V and 0 bases from J, with 6 bases in between. Here the CDR3 DNA reads TGTGCCAGCAGCCAAGGACAGACAACTAATGAAAAACTGTTTTTT. Translating gives CASSQGQTTNEKLFF. Drawing the rest from reference TRBV14 and TRBJ1-4, the complete variable domain is EAGVTQFPSHSVIEKGQTVTLRCDPISGHDNLYWYRRVMGKEIKFLLHFVKESKQDESGMPNNRFLAERTGGTYSTLKVQPAELEDSGVYFCASSQGQTTNEKLFFGSGTQLSVL.

The rearrangement uses TRBV5-1 and TRBJ2-7, with TRBD1 matching over 10 bases. Losses at the gene ends were 0 bases for V and 3 bases for J; bases not matched to a gene: 9. Germline loops: CDR1 SGHRS, CDR2 YFSETQ. CDR3 length equals 17 residues. The CDR3 here is CASSLASLRDRGYEQYF. The CDR3 nucleotides read TGCGCCAGCAGCTTGGCTTCACTCCGGGACAGGGGCTACGAGCAGTACTTC.

The rearrangement links TRBV28 to TRBJ2-1, with a possible D match to TRBD2 (5 bases). From germline, CDR1 is MDHEN and CDR2 SYDVKM. Deletions cut 5 bases from V and 0 bases from J, with 11 bases between. The CDR3 extends over 15 amino acids. Here the CDR3 reads CASSLRTASYNEQFF. CDR3 nucleotide sequence: TGTGCCAGCAGTCTTCGGACTGCCTCCTACAATGAGCAGTTCTTC.

The V call is TRBV10-3, the J call TRBJ2-3; 13 nucleotides match TRBD2. Trimming removed 4 bases from V and 2 bases from J; junction bases left unmatched: 15. The CDR3 has 20 amino acids. CDR1 and CDR2 (germline): ENHRY, SYGVKD. CDR3 DNA: TGTGCCATCAGTGGCCCCGAAGAAATGGGACTAGCGGGGTACACAGATACGCAGTATTTT. The encoded protein is CAISGPEEMGLAGYTDTQYF.

The chain joins TRBV6-1 to TRBJ2-2; no reliable D call. CDR1 and CDR2 (germline): MNHNS, SASEGT. The CDR3 extends over 16 amino acids. Trimming removed 2 bases at V and 0 bases at J, with 10 bases between. The CDR3 nucleotides are TGTGCCAGCAGTGAAAGTCTCCCAGCGAACACCGGGGAGCTGTTTTTT. It codes for CASSESLPANTGELFF.

This clone was observed a single time. This chain links TRBV4-1 with TRBJ1-2; D ambiguous. The CDR3 covers 15 residues. Between the trimmed V and J ends, which lost 0 bases and 5 bases, there was a span of 13 bases. Looked up from germline, CDR1 is MGHRA and CDR2 is YSYEKL. The CDR3 DNA follows: TGCGCCAGCAGCCAAGAGCCCCGGACTTCATATGGCTACACCTTC. Its protein is CASSQEPRTSYGYTF.

The gene calls are TRBV11-2 and TRBJ2-7; 8 positions match TRBD1. Per germline, CDR1 SGHAT and CDR2 FQNNGV. This CDR3 comprises 15 residues. Unmatched junction bases numbered 9, after V lost 5 bases and J lost 3 bases. The CDR3, as DNA: TGTGCCAGCAGCCCCAGACAGGGGTCCAGCTACGAGCAGTACTTC. It specifies CASSPRQGSSYEQYF.

The chain joins TRBV13 to TRBJ2-3; 13 bases are shared with TRBD2. This CDR3 is built from 16 residues. The V gene end was trimmed by 5 bases and the J gene end by 1 base; junction bases not matched to a gene: 3. Germline V gene lookup returns CDR1 PRHDT and CDR2 FYEKMQ (reference sequence). CDR3 DNA: TGTGCCAGCAGCCTCGGACTAGCGGGGGGCACAGATACGCAGTATTTT. Translation gives CASSLGLAGGTDTQYF. The full variable domain, its missing parts supplied by reference TRBV13 and TRBJ2-3, is AAGVIQSPRHLIKEKRETATLKCYPIPRHDTVYWYQQGPGQDPQFLISFYEKMQSDKGSIPDRFSAQQFSDYHSELNMSSLELGDSALYFCASSLGLAGGTDTQYFGPGTRLTVL.

There are a few counts of this clone. The J gene is TRBJ2-7, the V gene TRBV30; no reliable D call. Germline CDR1 reads GTSNPN; CDR2 reads SVGIG (reference sequence). Trimming shortened V by 0 bases and J by 1 base, and 4 bases separated the two germline ends. This CDR3 is 12 amino acids long. Here the CDR3 DNA reads TGTGCCTGGAGTGTAACTTCCTACGAGCAGTACTTC. Amino acids: CAWSVTSYEQYF. The full variable domain, with the rest looked up from reference TRBV30 and TRBJ2-7, is SQTIHQWPATLVQPVGSPLSLECTVEGTSNPNLYWYRQAAGRGLQLLFYSVGIGQISSEVPQNLSASRPQDRQFILSSKKLLLSDSGFYLCAWSVTSYEQYFGPGTRLTVT.

The table lists this clone with a count of one. The V and J genes are TRBV6-2 or TRBV6-3 and TRBJ1-5; TRBD1 is a possible D gene (5 bases). The CDR3 is 15 amino acids. V was clipped by 5 bases and J by 1 base, with 12 bases between them. CDR1 and CDR2 from the germline V gene are MNHEY and SVGEGT. CDR3 residues: CASSAQGLSNQPQHF. The CDR3 DNA sequence: TGTGCCAGCAGTGCCCAGGGTTTGAGCAATCAGCCCCAGCATTTT.

V and J are TRBV6-5 and TRBJ1-6; TRBD1 might be the D (6 bases). Trimming shortened V by 7 bases and J by 5 bases, and 15 bases separated the two germline ends. CDR3 length: 15 amino acids. The germline CDR1 and CDR2 sequences are MNHEY and SVGAGI. The CDR3 sequence is CASNIDRRDNSPLHF. The DNA of the CDR3 is TGTGCCAGCAATATCGACAGGAGAGATAATTCACCCCTCCACTTT.

The chain couples TRBV28 to TRBJ2-1; 10 nucleotides match TRBD2. This CDR3 is built from 17 residues. V trimming: 3 bases; J trimming: 3 bases; junction bases outside the gene matches: 8. Germline V lookup: CDR1 MDHEN, CDR2 SYDVKM. Here the CDR3 DNA reads TGTGCCAGCAGTTTGGTAGGACTAGCGGATGTCTACAATGAGCAGTTCTTC. Its translation: CASSLVGLADVYNEQFF.